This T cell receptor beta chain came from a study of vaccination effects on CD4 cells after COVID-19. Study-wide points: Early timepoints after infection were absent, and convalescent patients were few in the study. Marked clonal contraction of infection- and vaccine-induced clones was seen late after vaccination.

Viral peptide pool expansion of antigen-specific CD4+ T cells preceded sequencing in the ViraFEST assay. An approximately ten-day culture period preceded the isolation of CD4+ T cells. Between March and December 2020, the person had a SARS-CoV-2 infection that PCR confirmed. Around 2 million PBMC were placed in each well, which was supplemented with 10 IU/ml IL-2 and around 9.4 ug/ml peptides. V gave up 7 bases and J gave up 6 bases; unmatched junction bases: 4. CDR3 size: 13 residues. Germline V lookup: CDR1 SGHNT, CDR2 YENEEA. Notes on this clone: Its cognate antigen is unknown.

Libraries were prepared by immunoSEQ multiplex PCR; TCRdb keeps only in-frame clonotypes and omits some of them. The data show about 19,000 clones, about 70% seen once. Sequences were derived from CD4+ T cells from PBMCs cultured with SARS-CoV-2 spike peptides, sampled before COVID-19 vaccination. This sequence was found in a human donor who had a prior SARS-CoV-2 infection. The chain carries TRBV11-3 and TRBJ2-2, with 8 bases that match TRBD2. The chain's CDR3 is CASTGRVSGELFF. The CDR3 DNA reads TGTGCCAGCACCGGGAGGGTCTCCGGGGAGCTGTTTTTT.